This T cell receptor beta chain was sequenced during a study of beta chain features in type 1 diabetes. About the research overall: Across all samples, 100 million to 130 million sorted cells were examined.

A note on this clone: What it binds is not known.

The length of the CDR3 is 13 residues. The ends were cut back, 3 bases at V and 4 bases at J, with 9 bases in the middle. CDR1 is MNHNS, CDR2 SASEGT, per germline. Of the isolated RNA, all was reverse transcribed, and so the sequenced material was expressed TCRB transcripts. The method was immunoSEQ multiplex PCR; TCRdb's version includes in-frame clones alone and lacks a portion of them. The data contain around 710,000 clones, around 12% of them singletons. Study findings and constraints: Healthy donors had naive, central memory and Treg TCRB repertoires that appeared less similar than those seen among patients. PCR might pick shorter templates more often, in the same way for patients and controls. Insertion counts at VDJ junctions were lower in type 1 diabetes patients, who also showed more deletions there. A moderate, significant TCRB CDR3 shortening appeared in type 1 diabetes across four CD4+ subsets.

The TCR was taken from a man in his thirties or forties with type 1 diabetes. The rearrangement links TRBV6-1 to TRBJ1-2; tentatively, D is TRBD1 (5 bases). The sequenced sample consisted of naive CD4+ T cells from blood. The CDR3 loop reads CASSDGDAYGYTF. As DNA, the CDR3 is TGTGCCAGCAGTGACGGGGACGCCTATGGCTACACCTTC.